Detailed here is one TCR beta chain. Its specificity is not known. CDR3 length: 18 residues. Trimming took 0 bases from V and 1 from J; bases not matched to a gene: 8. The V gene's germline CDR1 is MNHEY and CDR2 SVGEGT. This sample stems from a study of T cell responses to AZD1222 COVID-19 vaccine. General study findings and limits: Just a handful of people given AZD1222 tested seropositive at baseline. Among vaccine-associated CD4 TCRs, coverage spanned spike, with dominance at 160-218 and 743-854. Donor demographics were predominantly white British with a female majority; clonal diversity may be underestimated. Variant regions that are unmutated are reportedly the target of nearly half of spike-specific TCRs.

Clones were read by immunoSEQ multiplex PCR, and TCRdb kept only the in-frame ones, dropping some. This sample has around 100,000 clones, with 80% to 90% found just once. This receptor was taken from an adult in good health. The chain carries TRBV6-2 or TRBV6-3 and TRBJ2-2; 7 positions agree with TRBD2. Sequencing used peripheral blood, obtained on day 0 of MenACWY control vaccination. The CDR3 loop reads CASSYSTRAGRNTGELFF. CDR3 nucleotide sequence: TGTGCCAGCAGTTACTCCACAAGAGCGGGACGGAACACCGGGGAGCTGTTTTTT.